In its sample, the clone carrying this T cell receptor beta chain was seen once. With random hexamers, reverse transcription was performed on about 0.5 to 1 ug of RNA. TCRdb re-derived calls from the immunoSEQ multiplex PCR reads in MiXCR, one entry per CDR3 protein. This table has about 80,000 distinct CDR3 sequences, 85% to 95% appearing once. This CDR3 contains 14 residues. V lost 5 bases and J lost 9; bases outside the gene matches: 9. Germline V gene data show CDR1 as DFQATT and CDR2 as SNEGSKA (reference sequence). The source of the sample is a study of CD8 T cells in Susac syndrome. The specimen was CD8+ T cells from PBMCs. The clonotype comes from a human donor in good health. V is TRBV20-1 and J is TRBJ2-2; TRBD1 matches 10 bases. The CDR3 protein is CSAPHNDRGRELFF. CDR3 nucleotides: TGCAGTGCTCCACATAACGACAGGGGGCGGGAGCTGTTTTTT.